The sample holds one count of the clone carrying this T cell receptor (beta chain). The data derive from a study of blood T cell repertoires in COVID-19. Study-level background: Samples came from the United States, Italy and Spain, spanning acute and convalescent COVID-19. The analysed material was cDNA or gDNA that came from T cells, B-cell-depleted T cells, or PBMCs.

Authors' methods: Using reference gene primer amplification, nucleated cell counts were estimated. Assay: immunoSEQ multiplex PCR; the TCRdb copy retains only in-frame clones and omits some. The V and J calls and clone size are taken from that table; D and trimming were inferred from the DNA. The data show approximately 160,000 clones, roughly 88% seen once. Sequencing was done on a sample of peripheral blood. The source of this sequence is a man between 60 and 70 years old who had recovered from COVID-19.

Here the CDR3 reads CATSDSGTGYGYTF. The CDR3 DNA sequence: TGTGCCACCAGTGATTCGGGCACAGGGTATGGCTACACCTTC. The V call is TRBV24-1, the J call TRBJ1-2, with a possible D match to TRBD1 (6 bases). Trimming removed 2 bases at V and 5 bases at J, with 11 bases between. The CDR3 contains 14 residues. Germline CDR1 is KGHDR and CDR2 is SFDVKD.